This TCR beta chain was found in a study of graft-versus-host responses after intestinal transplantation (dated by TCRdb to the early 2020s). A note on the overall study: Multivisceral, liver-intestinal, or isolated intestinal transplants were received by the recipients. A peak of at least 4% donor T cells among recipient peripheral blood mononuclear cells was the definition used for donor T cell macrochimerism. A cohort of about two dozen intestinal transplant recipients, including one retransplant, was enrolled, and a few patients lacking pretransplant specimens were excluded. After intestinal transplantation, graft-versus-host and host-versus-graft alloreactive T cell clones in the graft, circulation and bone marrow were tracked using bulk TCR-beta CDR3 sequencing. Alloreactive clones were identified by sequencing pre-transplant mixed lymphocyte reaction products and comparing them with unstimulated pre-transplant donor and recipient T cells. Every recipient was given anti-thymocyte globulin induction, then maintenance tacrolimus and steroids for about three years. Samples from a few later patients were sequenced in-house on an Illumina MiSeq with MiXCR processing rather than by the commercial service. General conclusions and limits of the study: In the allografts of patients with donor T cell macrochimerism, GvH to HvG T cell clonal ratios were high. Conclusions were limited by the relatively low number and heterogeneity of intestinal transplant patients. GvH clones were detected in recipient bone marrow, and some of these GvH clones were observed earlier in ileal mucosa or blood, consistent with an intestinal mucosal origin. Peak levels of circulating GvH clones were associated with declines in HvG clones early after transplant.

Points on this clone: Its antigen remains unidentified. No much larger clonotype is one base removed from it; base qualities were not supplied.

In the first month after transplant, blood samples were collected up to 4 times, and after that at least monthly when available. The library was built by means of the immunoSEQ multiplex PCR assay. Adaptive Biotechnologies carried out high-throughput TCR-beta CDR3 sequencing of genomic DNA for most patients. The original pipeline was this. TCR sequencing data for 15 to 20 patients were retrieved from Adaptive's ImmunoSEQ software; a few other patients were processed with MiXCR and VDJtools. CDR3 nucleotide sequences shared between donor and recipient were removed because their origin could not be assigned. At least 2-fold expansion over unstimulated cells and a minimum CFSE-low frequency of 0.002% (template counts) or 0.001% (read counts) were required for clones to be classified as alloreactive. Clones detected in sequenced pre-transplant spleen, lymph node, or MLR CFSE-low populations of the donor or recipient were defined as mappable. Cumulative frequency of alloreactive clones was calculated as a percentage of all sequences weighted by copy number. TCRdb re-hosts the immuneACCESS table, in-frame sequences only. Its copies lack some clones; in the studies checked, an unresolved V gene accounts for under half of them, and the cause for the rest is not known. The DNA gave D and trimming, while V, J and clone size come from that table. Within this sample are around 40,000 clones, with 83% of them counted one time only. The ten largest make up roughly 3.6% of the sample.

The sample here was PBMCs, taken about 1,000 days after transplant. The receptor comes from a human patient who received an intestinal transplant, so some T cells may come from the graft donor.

For the CDR3, the sequence is CASSSWTGRNGEQFF. The sequenced DNA: TGTGCCAGCAGCTCATGGACAGGGAGGAACGGGGAGCAGTTCTTC. The chain is made from TRBV7-2 and TRBJ2-1; 8 central nucleotides agree with TRBD1. Relative to germline, V is missing 4 bases and J is missing 10 bases, with 12 bases of the junction outside any gene match. Sequences SGHTA (CDR1) and FQGNSA (CDR2) are obtained from the germline V gene. The CDR3 starts with the cysteine, ends with the phenylalanine, and has 15 residues. CDR3 DNA only is kept here, 45 bases in frame from base 1.